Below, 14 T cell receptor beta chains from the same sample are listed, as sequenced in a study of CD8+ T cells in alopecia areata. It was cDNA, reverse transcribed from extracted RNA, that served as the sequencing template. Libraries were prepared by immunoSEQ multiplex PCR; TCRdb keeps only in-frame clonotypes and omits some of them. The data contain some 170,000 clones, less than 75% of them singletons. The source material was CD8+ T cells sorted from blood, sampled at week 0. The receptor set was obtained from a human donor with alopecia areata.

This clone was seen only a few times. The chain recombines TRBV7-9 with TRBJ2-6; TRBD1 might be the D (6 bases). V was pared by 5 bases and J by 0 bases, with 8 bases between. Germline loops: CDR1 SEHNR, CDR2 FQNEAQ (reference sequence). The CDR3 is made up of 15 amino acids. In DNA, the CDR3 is TGTGCCAGCAGCCTGGACAGCTCTGGGGCCAACGTCCTGACTTTC. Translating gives CASSLDSSGANVLTF.

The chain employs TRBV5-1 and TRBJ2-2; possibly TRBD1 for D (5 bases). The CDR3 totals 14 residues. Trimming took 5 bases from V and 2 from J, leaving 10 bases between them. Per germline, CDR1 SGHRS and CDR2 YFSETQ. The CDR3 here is CASRSDKNTGELFF. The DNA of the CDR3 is TGCGCCAGCAGATCGGACAAAAACACCGGGGAGCTGTTTTTT.

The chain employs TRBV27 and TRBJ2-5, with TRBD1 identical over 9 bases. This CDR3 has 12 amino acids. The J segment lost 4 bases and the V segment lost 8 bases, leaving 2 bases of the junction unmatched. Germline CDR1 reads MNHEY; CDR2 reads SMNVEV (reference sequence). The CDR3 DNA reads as TGTGCCAGCCAGGGACAGGGAGAGACCCAGTACTTC. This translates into CASQGQGETQYF.

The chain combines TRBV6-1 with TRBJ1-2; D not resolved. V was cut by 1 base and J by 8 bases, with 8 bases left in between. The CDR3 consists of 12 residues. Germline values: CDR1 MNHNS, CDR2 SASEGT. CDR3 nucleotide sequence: TGTGCCAGCAGTGAAGTCGCCGGAGGCTACACCTTC. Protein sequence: CASSEVAGGYTF.

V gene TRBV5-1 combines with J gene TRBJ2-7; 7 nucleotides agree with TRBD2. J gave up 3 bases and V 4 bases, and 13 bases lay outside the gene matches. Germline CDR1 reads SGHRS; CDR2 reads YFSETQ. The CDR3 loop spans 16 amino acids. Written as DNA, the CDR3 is TGCGCCAGCAGCCCCTGGTCCCCCCGGGACTACTACGAGCAGTACTTC. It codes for CASSPWSPRDYYEQYF.

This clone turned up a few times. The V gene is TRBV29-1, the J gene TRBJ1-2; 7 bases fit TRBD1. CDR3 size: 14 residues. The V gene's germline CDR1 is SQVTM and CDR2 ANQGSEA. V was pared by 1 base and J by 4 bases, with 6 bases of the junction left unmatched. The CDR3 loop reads CSVEGGQRVYGYTF. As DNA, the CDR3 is TGCAGCGTTGAAGGGGGACAGCGGGTCTATGGCTACACCTTC.

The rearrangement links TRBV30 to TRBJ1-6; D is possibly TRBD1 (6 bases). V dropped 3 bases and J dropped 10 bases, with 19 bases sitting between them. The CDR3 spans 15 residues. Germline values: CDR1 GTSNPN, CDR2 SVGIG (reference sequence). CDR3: CAWRSRDMELSPLHF. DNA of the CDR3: TGTGCCTGGAGGAGCCGGGACATGGAGCTATCACCCCTCCACTTT.

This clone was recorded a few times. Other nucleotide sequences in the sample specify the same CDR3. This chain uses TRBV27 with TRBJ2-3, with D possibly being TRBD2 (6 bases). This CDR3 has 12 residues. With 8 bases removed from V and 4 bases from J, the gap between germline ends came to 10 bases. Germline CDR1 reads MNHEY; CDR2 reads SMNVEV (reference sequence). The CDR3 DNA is TGTGCCAGCGGAGGAGGGGCAGATACGCAGTATTTT. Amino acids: CASGGGADTQYF.

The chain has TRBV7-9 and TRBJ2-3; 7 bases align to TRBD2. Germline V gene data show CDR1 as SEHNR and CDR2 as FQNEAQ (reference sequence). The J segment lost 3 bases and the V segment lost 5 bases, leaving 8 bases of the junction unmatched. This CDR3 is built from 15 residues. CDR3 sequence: CASSPIIGGTDTQYF. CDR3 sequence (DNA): TGTGCCAGCAGCCCGATTATCGGGGGGACAGATACGCAGTATTTT.

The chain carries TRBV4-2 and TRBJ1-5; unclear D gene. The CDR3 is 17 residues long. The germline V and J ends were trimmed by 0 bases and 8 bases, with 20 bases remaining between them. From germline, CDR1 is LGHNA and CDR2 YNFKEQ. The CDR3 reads CASSQETGPPLWEPQHF. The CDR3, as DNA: TGTGCCAGCAGCCAAGAAACTGGACCACCATTATGGGAGCCCCAGCATTTT.

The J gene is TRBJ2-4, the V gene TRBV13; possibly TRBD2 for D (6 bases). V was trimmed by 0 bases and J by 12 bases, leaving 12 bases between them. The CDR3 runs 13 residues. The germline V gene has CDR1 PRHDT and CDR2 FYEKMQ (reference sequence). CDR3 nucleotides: TGTGCCAGCAGCTTAGGCCGGACTAAACCTCAGTACTTC. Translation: CASSLGRTKPQYF. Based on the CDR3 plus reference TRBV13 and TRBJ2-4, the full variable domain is AAGVIQSPRHLIKEKRETATLKCYPIPRHDTVYWYQQGPGQDPQFLISFYEKMQSDKGSIPDRFSAQQFSDYHSELNMSSLELGDSALYFCASSLGRTKPQYFGAGTRLSVL.

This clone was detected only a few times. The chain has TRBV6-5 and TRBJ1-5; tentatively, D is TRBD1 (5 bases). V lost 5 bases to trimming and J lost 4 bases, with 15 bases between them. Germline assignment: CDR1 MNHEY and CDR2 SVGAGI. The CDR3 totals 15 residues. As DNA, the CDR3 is TGTGCCAGCAGTCCTGAGGGGATGGGGAATCAGCCCCAGCATTTT. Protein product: CASSPEGMGNQPQHF.

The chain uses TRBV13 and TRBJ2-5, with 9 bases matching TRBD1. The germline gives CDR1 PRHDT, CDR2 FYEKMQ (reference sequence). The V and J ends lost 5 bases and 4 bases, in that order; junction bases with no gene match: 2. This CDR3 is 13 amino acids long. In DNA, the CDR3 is TGTGCCAGCAGCGGGACAGGGATAGAGACCCAGTACTTC. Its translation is CASSGTGIETQYF.

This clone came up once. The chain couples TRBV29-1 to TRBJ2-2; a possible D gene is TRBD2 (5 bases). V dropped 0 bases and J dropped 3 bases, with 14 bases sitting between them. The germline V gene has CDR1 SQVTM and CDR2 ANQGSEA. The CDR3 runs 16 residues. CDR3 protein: CSVEDARAAYTGELFF. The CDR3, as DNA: TGCAGCGTTGAAGATGCGAGGGCAGCGTACACCGGGGAGCTGTTTTTT.